Following are 5 T cell receptor beta chains from one sample sequenced in a study of regulatory T cells in long-lasting Graves disease. The authors built TCR beta libraries using iRepertoire HTBI primers and Arm-PCR of CDR3 regions. TCRdb called the multiplex PCR reads again in MiXCR, with one record for every CDR3 protein. Among roughly 500,000 distinct CDR3 sequences listed, roughly 23% were seen once. Time point here: persistent/refractory GD, antithyroid drugs over 5 years with positive TRAb. The TCR library was made from RNA that had been extracted from PBMCs in TRIzol. The source was peripheral blood mononuclear cells (PBMCs), collected when the disease was refractory, from a patient treated with antithyroid drugs. The receptors come from a female donor with Graves disease.

The chain has TRBV7-2 and TRBJ2-2, with D perhaps matching TRBD2 (6 bases). Germline V gene lookup returns CDR1 SGHTA and CDR2 FQGNSA. The CDR3 covers 13 residues. V was cut by 6 bases and J by 5 bases, with 10 bases left in between. The CDR3 DNA follows: TGTGCCAGCAGGGAGGGGTGGACCGGGGAGCTGTTTTTT. Its translation is CASREGWTGELFF. The variable domain in full, with the rest retrieved from reference TRBV7-2 and TRBJ2-2, is GAGVSQSPSNKVTEKGKDVELRCDPISGHTALYWYRQSLGQGLEFLIYFQGNSAPDKSGLPSDRFSAERTGGSVSTLTIQRTQQEDSAVYLCASREGWTGELFFGEGSRLTVL.

This clonotype showed up many times. The CDR3 nucleotides are TGTGCCAGCAGCTCGCCAACGAAAACTAACACTGAAGCTTTCTTT. Protein product: CASSSPTKTNTEAFF. The rearrangement links TRBV7-2 to TRBJ1-1; D unresolved. The CDR3 totals 15 residues. CDR1 is SGHTA, CDR2 FQGNSA, per germline. The V end lost 4 bases, the J end lost 2 bases, and 14 bases lay between the germline ends.

In regard to this clonotype: This likely came from a read error, as a far larger clone is one base away. The V and J genes are TRBV11-2 and TRBJ1-5, with D tentatively TRBD1 (5 bases). The CDR3 totals 13 residues. CDR1 and CDR2 from the germline V gene are SGHAT and FQNNGV. The DNA of the CDR3 is TGTGCCGGCAGCTTGGGAAGGGGTCAGCCCCAGCATTTT. It is translated as CAGSLGRGQPQHF.

In this sample, this clonotype turned up a few times. A much larger clone is a single base away; this may be a read error. The final CDR3 position lacks the conserved phenylalanine or tryptophan, pointing to a likely read error. The chain links TRBV7-2 to TRBJ2-5, with D possibly being TRBD1 or TRBD2 (5 bases each). Per the germline V gene, CDR1 is SGHTA and CDR2 is FQGNSA. The CDR3 runs to 13 residues. The ends were cut back, 7 bases at V and 1 base at J, with 10 bases in the middle. The CDR3 here is CASMRGIQETQYL. CDR3 nucleotide sequence: TGTGCCAGCATGAGGGGCATCCAAGAGACCCAGTACCTC.

This chain links TRBV29-1 with TRBJ1-2; D is undetermined. The CDR3 runs to 14 residues. The germline V gene has CDR1 SQVTM and CDR2 ANQGSEA. The V and J ends lost 6 bases and 1 base respectively, with 15 bases between them. This CDR3 is CSVGGTPINYGYTF. The CDR3 DNA reads as TGCAGCGTGGGAGGCACTCCGATTAACTATGGCTACACCTTC.